What follows describes a single T cell receptor (beta chain). Its antigen is not identified. Here immunoSEQ multiplex PCR was the method, and the copy in TCRdb shows in-frame clones only, minus some. The data contain 30,000 to 45,000 clones, roughly 88% of them singletons. Trimming took 2 bases from V and 4 from J, leaving 13 bases between them. The CDR3 is made up of 15 amino acids. The germline V gene encodes CDR1 KGHSH and CDR2 LQKENI. This sample was taken from a study of STAT3 mutations in large granular lymphocyte leukemia. Overall study results and limits: All newly emerging clones after therapy were STAT3 wild type. Some patients had persisting codominant clonotypes that could mask small clones. In several patients, dominant TCR clone burden exceeded STAT3 mutant burden, suggesting STAT3 mutation arose secondarily. In T-cell large granular lymphocyte leukemia, about half of patients showed multiple immunodominant subclonotypes.

The chain links TRBV18 to TRBJ2-3; weak D call: TRBD2 (6 bases). The clonotype originates from a human donor with T large granular lymphocyte leukemia. Some clones in this sample may be carry-over from other donors' samples. Source material: PBMCs. CDR3 DNA sequence: TGTGCCAGCTCACCAGGGGAGTCGGGGGCAGATACGCAGTATTTT. This codes for CASSPGESGADTQYF.